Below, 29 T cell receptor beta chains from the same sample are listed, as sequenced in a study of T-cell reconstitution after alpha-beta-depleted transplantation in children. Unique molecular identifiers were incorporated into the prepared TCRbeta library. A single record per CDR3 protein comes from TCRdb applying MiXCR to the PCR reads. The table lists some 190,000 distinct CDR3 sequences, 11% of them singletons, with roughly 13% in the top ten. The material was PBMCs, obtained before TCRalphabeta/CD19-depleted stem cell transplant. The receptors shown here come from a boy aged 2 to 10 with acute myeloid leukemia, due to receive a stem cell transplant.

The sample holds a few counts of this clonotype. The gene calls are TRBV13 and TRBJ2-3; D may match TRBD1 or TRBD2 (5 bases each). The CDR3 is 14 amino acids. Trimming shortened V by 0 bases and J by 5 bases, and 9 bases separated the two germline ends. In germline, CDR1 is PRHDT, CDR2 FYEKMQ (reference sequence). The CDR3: CASSLGLGGDTQYF. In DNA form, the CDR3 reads TGTGCCAGCAGCTTAGGCCTTGGGGGAGATACGCAGTATTTT.

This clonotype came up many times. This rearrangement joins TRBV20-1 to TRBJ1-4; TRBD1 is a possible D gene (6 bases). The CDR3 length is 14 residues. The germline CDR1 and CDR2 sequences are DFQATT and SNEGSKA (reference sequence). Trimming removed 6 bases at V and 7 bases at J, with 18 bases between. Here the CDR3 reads CSAINRAIGEKLFF. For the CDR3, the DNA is TGCAGTGCCATAAACAGGGCTATCGGTGAAAAACTGTTTTTT.

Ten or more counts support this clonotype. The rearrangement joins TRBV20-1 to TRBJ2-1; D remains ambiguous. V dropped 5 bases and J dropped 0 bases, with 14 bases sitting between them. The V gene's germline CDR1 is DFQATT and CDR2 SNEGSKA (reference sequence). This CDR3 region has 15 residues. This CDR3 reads CSACNIFRSYNEQFF. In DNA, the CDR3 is TGCAGTGCTTGTAACATATTCCGCTCCTACAATGAGCAGTTCTTC.

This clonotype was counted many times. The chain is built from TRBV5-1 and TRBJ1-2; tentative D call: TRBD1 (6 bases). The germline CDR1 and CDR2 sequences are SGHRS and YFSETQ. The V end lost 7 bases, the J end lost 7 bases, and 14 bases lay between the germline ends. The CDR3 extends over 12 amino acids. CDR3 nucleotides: TGCGCCAGCTTAGGGGGTGAATCTGGCTACACCTTC. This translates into CASLGGESGYTF.

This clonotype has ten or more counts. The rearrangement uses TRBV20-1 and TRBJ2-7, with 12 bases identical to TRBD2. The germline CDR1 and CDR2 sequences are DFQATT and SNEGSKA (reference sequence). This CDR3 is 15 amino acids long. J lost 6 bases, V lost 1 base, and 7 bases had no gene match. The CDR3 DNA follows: TGCAGTGCTAGAGGGCTAGCGGGAGGGCTATCCGAGCAGTACTTC. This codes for CSARGLAGGLSEQYF.

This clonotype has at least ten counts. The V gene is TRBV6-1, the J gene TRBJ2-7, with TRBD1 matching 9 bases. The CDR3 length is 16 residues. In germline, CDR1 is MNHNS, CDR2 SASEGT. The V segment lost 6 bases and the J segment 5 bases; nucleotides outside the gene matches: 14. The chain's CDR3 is CASRRGPGQGVDEQYV. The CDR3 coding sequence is TGTGCCAGCAGAAGGGGACCGGGACAGGGTGTCGACGAGCAGTACGTC.

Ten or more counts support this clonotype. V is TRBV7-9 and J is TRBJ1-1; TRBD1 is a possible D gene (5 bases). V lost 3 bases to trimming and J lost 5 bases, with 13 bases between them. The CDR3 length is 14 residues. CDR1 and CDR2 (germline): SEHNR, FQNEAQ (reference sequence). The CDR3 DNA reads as TGTGCCAGCAGCTTTTTGCACTGGGGGACTGAAGCTTTCTTT. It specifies CASSFLHWGTEAFF.

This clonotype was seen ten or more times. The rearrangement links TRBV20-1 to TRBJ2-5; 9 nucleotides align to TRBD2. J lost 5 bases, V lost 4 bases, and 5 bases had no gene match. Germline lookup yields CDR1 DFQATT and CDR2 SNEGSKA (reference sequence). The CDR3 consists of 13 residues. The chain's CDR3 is CSATSGVAETQYF. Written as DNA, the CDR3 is TGCAGTGCTACTAGCGGGGTGGCGGAGACCCAGTACTTC.

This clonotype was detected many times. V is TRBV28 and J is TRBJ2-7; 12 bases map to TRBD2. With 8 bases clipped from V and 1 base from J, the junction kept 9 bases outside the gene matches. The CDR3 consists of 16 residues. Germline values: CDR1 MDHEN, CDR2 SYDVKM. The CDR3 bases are TGTGCCAGCCGCACCTCCGGGACTAGCGGGTCCTACGAGCAGTACTTC. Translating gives CASRTSGTSGSYEQYF. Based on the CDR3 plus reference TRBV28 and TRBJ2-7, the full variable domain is DVKVTQSSRYLVKRTGEKVFLECVQDMDHENMFWYRQDPGLGLRLIYFSYDVKMKEKGDIPEGYSVSREKKERFSLILESASTNQTSMYLCASRTSGTSGSYEQYFGPGTRLTVT.

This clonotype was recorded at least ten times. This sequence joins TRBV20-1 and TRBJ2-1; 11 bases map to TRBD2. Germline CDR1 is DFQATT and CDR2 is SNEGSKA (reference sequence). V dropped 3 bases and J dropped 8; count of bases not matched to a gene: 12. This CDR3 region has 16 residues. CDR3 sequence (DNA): TGCAGTGCTAGGAATCTCCTAGCGGGGGGTTTGGATGAGCAGTTCTTC. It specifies CSARNLLAGGLDEQFF.

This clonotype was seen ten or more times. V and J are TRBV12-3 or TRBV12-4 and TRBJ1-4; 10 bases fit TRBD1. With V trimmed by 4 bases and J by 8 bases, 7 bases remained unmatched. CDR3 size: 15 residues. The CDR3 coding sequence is TGTGCCAGCAGTTCTCCTGGGACAGGGGACGAAAAACTGTTTTTT. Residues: CASSSPGTGDEKLFF.

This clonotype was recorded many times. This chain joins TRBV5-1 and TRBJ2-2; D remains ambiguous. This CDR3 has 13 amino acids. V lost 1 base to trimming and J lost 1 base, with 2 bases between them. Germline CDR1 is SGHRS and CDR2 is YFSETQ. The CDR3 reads CASSLKNTGELFF. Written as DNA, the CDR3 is TGCGCCAGCAGCTTGAAGAACACCGGGGAGCTGTTTTTT. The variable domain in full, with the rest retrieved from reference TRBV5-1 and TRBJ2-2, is KAGVTQTPRYLIKTRGQQVTLSCSPISGHRSVSWYQQTPGQGLQFLFEYFSETQRNKGNFPGRFSGRQFSNSRSEMNVSTLELGDSALYLCASSLKNTGELFFGEGSRLTVL.

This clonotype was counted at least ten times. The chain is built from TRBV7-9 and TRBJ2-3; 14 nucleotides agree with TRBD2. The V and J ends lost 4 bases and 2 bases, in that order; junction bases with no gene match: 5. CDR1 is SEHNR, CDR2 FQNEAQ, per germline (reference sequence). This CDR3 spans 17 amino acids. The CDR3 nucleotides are TGTGCCAGCAGCTCGTTGACTAGCGGGGGGGCCACAGATACGCAGTATTTT. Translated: CASSSLTSGGATDTQYF.

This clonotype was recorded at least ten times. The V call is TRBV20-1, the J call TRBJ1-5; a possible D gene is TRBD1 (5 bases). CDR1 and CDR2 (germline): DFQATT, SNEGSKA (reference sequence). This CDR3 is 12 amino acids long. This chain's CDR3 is CSQKGNAQPQHF. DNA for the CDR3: TGCAGCCAGAAGGGGAACGCTCAGCCCCAGCATTTT.

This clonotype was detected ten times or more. CDR3 residues: CASSYRNQAGGLNTEAFF. Here the CDR3 DNA reads TGTGCCAGCAGTTATCGAAATCAGGCGGGGGGACTGAACACTGAAGCTTTCTTT. This chain links TRBV6-5 with TRBJ1-1, with D maybe TRBD1 (5 bases). V was cut by 3 bases and J by 0 bases, with 20 bases left in between. The CDR3 runs 18 residues. Germline V CDR1 and CDR2: MNHEY, SVGAGI.

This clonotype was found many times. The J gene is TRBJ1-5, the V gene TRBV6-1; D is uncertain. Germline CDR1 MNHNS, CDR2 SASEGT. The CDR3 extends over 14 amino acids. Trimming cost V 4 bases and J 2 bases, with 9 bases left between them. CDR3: CASSGSGGNQPQHF. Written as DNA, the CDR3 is TGTGCCAGCAGTGGATCAGGTGGCAATCAGCCCCAGCATTTT.

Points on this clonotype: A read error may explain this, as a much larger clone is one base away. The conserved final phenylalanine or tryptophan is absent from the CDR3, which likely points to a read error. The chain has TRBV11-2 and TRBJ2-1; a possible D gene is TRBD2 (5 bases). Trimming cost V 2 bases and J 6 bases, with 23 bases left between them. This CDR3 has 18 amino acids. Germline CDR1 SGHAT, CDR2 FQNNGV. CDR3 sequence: CASSLTPRRDPSANEQFS. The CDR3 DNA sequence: TGTGCCAGCAGCTTAACCCCGCGCCGGGATCCATCCGCCAATGAGCAGTTCTCC.

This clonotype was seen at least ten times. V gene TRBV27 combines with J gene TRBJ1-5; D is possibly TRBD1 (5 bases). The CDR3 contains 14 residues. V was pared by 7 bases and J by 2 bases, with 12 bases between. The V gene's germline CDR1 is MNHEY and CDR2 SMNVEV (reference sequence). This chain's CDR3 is CASKVGGGNQPQHF. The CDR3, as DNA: TGTGCCAGCAAGGTCGGGGGTGGCAATCAGCCCCAGCATTTT.

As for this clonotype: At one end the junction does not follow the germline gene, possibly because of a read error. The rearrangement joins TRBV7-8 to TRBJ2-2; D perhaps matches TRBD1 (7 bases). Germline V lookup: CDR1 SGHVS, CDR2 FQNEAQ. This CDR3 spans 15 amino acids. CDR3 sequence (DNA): TGTGCCACCAGCGAACGGAGGGGGCTCACCAGGGAGCTGTTTTTT. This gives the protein CATSERRGLTRELFF. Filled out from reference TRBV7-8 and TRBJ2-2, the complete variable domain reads GAGVSQSPRYKVAKRGQDVALRCDPISGHVSLFWYQQALGQGPEFLTYFQNEAQLDKSGLPSDRFFAERPEGSVSTLKIQRTQQEDSAVYLCATSERRGLTRELFFGEGSRLTVL.

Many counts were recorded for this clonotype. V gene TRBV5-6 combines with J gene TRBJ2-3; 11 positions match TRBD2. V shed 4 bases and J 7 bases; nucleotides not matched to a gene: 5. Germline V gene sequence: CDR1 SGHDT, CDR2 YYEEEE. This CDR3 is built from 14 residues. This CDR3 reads CASSGGTSGNTQYF. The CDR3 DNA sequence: TGTGCCAGCAGCGGCGGGACTAGCGGTAATACGCAGTATTTT.

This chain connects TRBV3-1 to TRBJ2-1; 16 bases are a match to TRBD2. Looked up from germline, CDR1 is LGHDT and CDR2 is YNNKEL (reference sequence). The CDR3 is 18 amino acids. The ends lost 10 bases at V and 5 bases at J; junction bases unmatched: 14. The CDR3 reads CATSPGLAGGYLHNEQFF. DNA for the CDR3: TGTGCCACCTCCCCGGGACTAGCGGGGGGGTACCTACACAATGAGCAGTTCTTC.

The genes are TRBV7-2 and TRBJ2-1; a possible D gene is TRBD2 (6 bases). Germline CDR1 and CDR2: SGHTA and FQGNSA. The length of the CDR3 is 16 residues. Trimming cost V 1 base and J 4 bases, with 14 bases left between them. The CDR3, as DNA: TGTGCCAGCAGCTTAGTACGGTCGGGACTTTACAATGAGCAGTTCTTC. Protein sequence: CASSLVRSGLYNEQFF.

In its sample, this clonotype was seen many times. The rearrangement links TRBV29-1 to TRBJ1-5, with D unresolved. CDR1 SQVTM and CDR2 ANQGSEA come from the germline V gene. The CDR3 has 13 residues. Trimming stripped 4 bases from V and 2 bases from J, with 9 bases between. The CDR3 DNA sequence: TGCAGCGTTGGAGCAAGTGGCAATCAGCCCCAGCATTTT. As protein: CSVGASGNQPQHF.

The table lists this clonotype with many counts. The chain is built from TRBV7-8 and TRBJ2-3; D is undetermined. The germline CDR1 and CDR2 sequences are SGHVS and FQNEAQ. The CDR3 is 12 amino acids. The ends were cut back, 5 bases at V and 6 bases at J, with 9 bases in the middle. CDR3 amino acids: CASSPIPDTQYF. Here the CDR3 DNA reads TGTGCCAGCAGCCCTATCCCCGATACGCAGTATTTT.

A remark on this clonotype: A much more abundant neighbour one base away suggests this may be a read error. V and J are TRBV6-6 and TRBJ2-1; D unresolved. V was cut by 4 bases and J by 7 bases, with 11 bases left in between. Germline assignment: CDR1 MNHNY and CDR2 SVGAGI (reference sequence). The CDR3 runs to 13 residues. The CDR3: CASSCSTRNEQFF. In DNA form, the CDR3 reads TGTGCCAGCAGTTGCTCGACACGGAATGAGCAGTTCTTC.

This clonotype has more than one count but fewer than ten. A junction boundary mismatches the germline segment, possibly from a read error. The DNA of the CDR3 is TGTGCCACCAGCCAAGACGGGCGGGGGGTGCCCTACAATGAGCAGTTCTTC. It is translated as CATSQDGRGVPYNEQFF. V and J are TRBV3-1 and TRBJ2-1; the match to TRBD2 covers 8 bases. CDR3 length: 17 amino acids. Per germline, CDR1 LGHDT and CDR2 YNNKEL (reference sequence).

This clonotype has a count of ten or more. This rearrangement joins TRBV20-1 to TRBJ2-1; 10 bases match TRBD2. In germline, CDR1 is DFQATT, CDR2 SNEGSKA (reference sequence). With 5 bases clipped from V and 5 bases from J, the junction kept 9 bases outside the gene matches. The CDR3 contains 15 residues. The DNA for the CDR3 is TGCAGTGCTCCTTTACTAGCGGGATATAACAATGAGCAGTTCTTC. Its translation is CSAPLLAGYNNEQFF.

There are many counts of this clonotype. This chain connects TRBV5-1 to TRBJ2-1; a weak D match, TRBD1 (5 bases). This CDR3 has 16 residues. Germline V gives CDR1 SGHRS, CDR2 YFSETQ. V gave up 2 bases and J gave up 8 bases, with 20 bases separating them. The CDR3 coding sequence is TGCGCCAGCAGCTTCTTAGGGGCCAGAAGTAGTGATGAGCAGTTCTTC. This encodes CASSFLGARSSDEQFF. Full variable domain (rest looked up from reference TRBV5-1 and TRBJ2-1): KAGVTQTPRYLIKTRGQQVTLSCSPISGHRSVSWYQQTPGQGLQFLFEYFSETQRNKGNFPGRFSGRQFSNSRSEMNVSTLELGDSALYLCASSFLGARSSDEQFFGPGTRLTVL.

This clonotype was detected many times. CDR3 amino acids: CASSFRGAEEKLFF. The CDR3 bases are TGCGCCAGCAGCTTCAGGGGGGCAGAAGAAAAACTGTTTTTT. V is TRBV5-1 and J is TRBJ1-4; 7 nucleotides match TRBD1. Germline V CDR1 and CDR2: SGHRS, YFSETQ. V was clipped by 2 bases and J by 8 bases; unmatched bases: 6. CDR3 length: 14 residues. Full variable domain (remainder filled in from reference TRBV5-1 and TRBJ1-4): KAGVTQTPRYLIKTRGQQVTLSCSPISGHRSVSWYQQTPGQGLQFLFEYFSETQRNKGNFPGRFSGRQFSNSRSEMNVSTLELGDSALYLCASSFRGAEEKLFFGSGTQLSVL.